The 28 T cell receptor beta chains in this list originate from one sample, sequenced in a study of blood T cell repertoires in COVID-19. Profiling relied on immunoSEQ multiplex PCR, and the TCRdb table lists in-frame clones only, not all of them. The sample lists about 190,000 clones; about 86% were seen once. Source material: peripheral blood. The receptor source for this set is a man younger than 45 with active or convalescent COVID-19.

V gene TRBV7-2 combines with J gene TRBJ2-5; TRBD2 matches at 8 bases. Germline CDR1 reads SGHTA; CDR2 reads FQGNSA. Trimming cost V 7 bases and J 0 bases; bases outside gene matches: 7. This CDR3 is built from 15 residues. The CDR3 sequence is CASNRGGANQETQYF. The CDR3 DNA reads as TGTGCCAGCAACCGGGGGGGGGCAAACCAAGAGACCCAGTACTTC.

The chain combines TRBV10-3 with TRBJ1-4, with a tentative D call TRBD1 (5 bases). Trimming took off 6 bases at V and 8 bases at J, with 13 bases between the two ends. The CDR3 totals 13 residues. Looked up from germline, CDR1 is ENHRY and CDR2 is SYGVKD. CDR3 nucleotides: TGTGCCATCAGGGGGCAGGGCGGCGAAAAACTGTTTTTT. Amino acid sequence: CAIRGQGGEKLFF.

The chain employs TRBV18 and TRBJ2-5, with 7 bases matching TRBD2. In germline, CDR1 is KGHSH, CDR2 LQKENI. The CDR3 is 13 residues long. J gave up 2 bases and V 6 bases, and 3 bases lay outside the gene matches. The CDR3 sequence is CASSSGGQETQYF. CDR3 bases: TGTGCCAGCTCCTCGGGGGGACAAGAGACCCAGTACTTC.

This chain joins TRBV11-1 and TRBJ2-1; 11 bases are a match to TRBD2. V lost 0 bases and J lost 10; bases outside the gene matches: 11. This CDR3 contains 17 residues. Germline CDR1 reads SGHAT; CDR2 reads FQDESV (reference sequence). The CDR3 reads CASSLADSGGASWEQFF. The CDR3 coding sequence is TGTGCCAGCAGCTTAGCCGATAGCGGGGGGGCTTCGTGGGAGCAGTTCTTC.

This chain connects TRBV5-5 to TRBJ2-7, with D possibly matching TRBD2 (5 bases). This CDR3 has 14 amino acids. V lost 3 bases to trimming and J lost 5 bases, with 15 bases between them. Germline loops: CDR1 SGHKS, CDR2 YYEKEE (reference sequence). The CDR3 DNA reads as TGTGCCAGCAGCTATTCGTCCCGGGGTGACGAGCAGTACTTC. This gives the protein CASSYSSRGDEQYF.

This clone was counted only a few times. The chain joins TRBV18 to TRBJ1-6; D unclear. CDR1 is KGHSH, CDR2 LQKENI, per germline. The V end was cut by 6 bases, the J end by 7 bases, with 16 bases between. The CDR3 contains 15 residues. This CDR3 reads CASSPGPRGNSPLHF. CDR3 bases: TGTGCCAGCTCCCCAGGCCCGCGAGGGAATTCACCCCTCCACTTT.

The V and J genes are TRBV4-1 and TRBJ1-1; D possibly corresponds to TRBD1 (6 bases). V was pared by 0 bases and J by 2 bases, with 10 bases between. This CDR3 is built from 15 residues. Germline loops: CDR1 MGHRA, CDR2 YSYEKL. CDR3: CASSQENRVNTEAFF. The CDR3 nucleotides are TGCGCCAGCAGCCAAGAGAACAGGGTAAACACTGAAGCTTTCTTT.

The chain has TRBV7-3 and TRBJ2-1; the match to TRBD1 covers 9 bases. The CDR3 sequence is 14 residues long. Trimming removed 9 bases from V and 4 bases from J; junction bases left unmatched: 7. CDR1 is SGHTA and CDR2 is FQGTGA in the germline V gene. CDR3 sequence (DNA): TGTGCCAGGTACCTCGGGACAGGGTACAATGAGCAGTTCTTC. This translates into CARYLGTGYNEQFF.

The chain is built from TRBV3-1 (or the pseudogene TRBV3-2) and TRBJ1-2; TRBD1 might be the D (5 bases). Germline V gene data show CDR1 as LGHDT and CDR2 as YNNKEL (reference sequence). Between the trimmed V and J ends, which lost 5 bases and 3 bases, there was a span of 10 bases. This CDR3 contains 13 residues. The CDR3 spells CASSTGGDYGYTF. For the CDR3, the DNA is TGTGCCAGCAGCACGGGGGGAGACTATGGCTACACCTTC.

The genes are TRBV6-4 and TRBJ1-2; 12 bases line up with TRBD1. Germline V gene sequence: CDR1 MRHNA, CDR2 SNTAGT. The V and J ends lost 10 bases and 7 bases, in that order; junction bases with no gene match: 7. The CDR3 contains 13 residues. The CDR3 sequence: CATSGTGGVGYTF. DNA of the CDR3: TGTGCCACCTCCGGGACAGGGGGCGTTGGCTACACCTTC.

The rearrangement uses TRBV27 and TRBJ2-5; maybe TRBD1 (7 bases). V lost 0 bases to trimming and J lost 2 bases, with 10 bases between them. The CDR3 covers 15 residues. Germline V gene sequence: CDR1 MNHEY, CDR2 SMNVEV (reference sequence). CDR3 region: CASSLSPGGQETQYF. For the CDR3, the DNA is TGTGCCAGCAGTTTATCCCCAGGGGGGCAAGAGACCCAGTACTTC.

V usage is TRBV21-1 and J usage is TRBJ2-7; the table's D call, TRBD2, was not checked against the DNA. TRBV21-1 is a pseudogene segment. The CDR3 is made up of 15 amino acids. CDR3 bases: TGTGCCAGCAGCACCCGGACTAGCGGGAACTACGAGCAGTACTTC. Translated, it gives CASSTRTSGNYEQYF.

The chain uses TRBV7-9 and TRBJ2-7; a possible D gene is TRBD2 (5 bases). Per germline, CDR1 SEHNR and CDR2 FQNEAQ (reference sequence). The CDR3 has 12 residues. V was clipped by 2 bases and J by 3 bases, with 5 bases between them. CDR3 residues: CASSLSGYEQYF. CDR3 coding DNA: TGTGCCAGCAGCTTAAGCGGCTACGAGCAGTACTTC.

V and J are TRBV10-1 and TRBJ2-3; 14 nucleotides align to TRBD2. Germline trimming cut 3 bases from V and 6 bases from J; bases unmatched to any gene: 2. Per germline, CDR1 WNHNN and CDR2 SYGVQD (reference sequence). The CDR3 has 15 amino acids. The CDR3 reads CASSDGLAGGDTQYF. Written as DNA, the CDR3 is TGCGCCAGCAGTGACGGACTAGCGGGAGGTGATACGCAGTATTTT.

The V gene is TRBV6-5, the J gene TRBJ1-5; D is uncertain. Germline V gene lookup returns CDR1 MNHEY and CDR2 SVGAGI. The CDR3 has 13 amino acids. Trimming removed 2 bases from V and 6 bases from J, with 8 bases in between. CDR3 DNA sequence: TGTGCCAGCAGTTACAATGAGGGTCAGCCCCAGCATTTT. It yields the protein CASSYNEGQPQHF.

A single count supports this clone. This chain connects TRBV28 to TRBJ2-7; 8 bases align to TRBD1. CDR3 length equals 15 residues. With 6 bases clipped from V and 3 bases from J, the junction kept 10 bases outside the gene matches. Germline assignment: CDR1 MDHEN and CDR2 SYDVKM. The CDR3 nucleotides read TGTGCCAGCAGGTCACCGGGACAGGATTACTACGAGCAGTACTTC. Its translation: CASRSPGQDYYEQYF.

This clone was counted once. The gene calls are TRBV7-9 and TRBJ2-3; TRBD2 agrees at 9 bases. CDR3 length equals 15 residues. CDR1 and CDR2 from the germline V gene are SEHNR and FQNEAQ (reference sequence). The junction had 9 bases not matched to a gene; V was cut back by 8 bases and J by 3 bases. CDR3 region: CASAHRAGGTDTQYF. The CDR3 coding sequence is TGTGCCAGCGCTCACAGGGCGGGGGGGACAGATACGCAGTATTTT.

The CDR3 DNA sequence: TGTGCCATACTCGGGTCAGGGGGCTTCCATAATTCACCCCTCCACTTT. Its translation is CAILGSGGFHNSPLHF. The V and J genes are TRBV13 and TRBJ1-6, with TRBD1 identical over 8 bases. The CDR3 extends over 16 amino acids. J gave up 5 bases and V 10 bases, and 13 bases lay outside the gene matches. Looked up from germline, CDR1 is PRHDT and CDR2 is FYEKMQ (reference sequence).

This clone has only one observation. The V and J genes are TRBV28 and TRBJ2-1, with TRBD1 identical over 7 bases. Looked up from germline, CDR1 is MDHEN and CDR2 is SYDVKM. V dropped 6 bases and J dropped 7; count of bases not matched to a gene: 12. This CDR3 is built from 15 residues. The CDR3 loop is CASSPSSGQRNEQFF. The CDR3 DNA sequence: TGTGCCAGCAGCCCCTCTTCGGGACAGAGGAATGAGCAGTTCTTC.

The rearrangement links TRBV7-9 to TRBJ1-1, with D unclear. This CDR3 is 14 amino acids long. V lost 1 base, J lost 5 bases, and 11 bases lay in between. The germline CDR1 and CDR2 sequences are SEHNR and FQNEAQ (reference sequence). CDR3 amino acids: CASSLVTSGTEAFF. CDR3 DNA: TGTGCCAGCAGCTTAGTAACCTCGGGAACTGAAGCTTTCTTT.

The chain has TRBV5-1 and TRBJ2-5; the D is unclear. The germline CDR1 and CDR2 sequences are SGHRS and YFSETQ. This CDR3 has 13 residues. V was pared by 7 bases and J by 2 bases, with 12 bases between. CDR3 bases: TGCGCCAGCGGTTCAGGTATACAAGAGACCCAGTACTTC. This sequence encodes CASGSGIQETQYF.

This clone was seen a single time. The gene calls are TRBV11-3 and TRBJ2-1, with a tentative D call TRBD2 (7 bases). With 6 bases removed from V and 6 bases from J, the gap between germline ends came to 27 bases. Germline V gene sequence: CDR1 SGHNT, CDR2 YENEEA. The CDR3 extends over 18 amino acids. Here the CDR3 reads CASSHQGRKGGLRNEQFF. DNA of the CDR3: TGTGCCAGCAGTCACCAGGGTCGGAAGGGGGGGCTCCGCAATGAGCAGTTCTTC.

The rearrangement uses TRBV3-1 (or the pseudogene TRBV3-2) and TRBJ1-2; tentative D call: TRBD1 (5 bases). V dropped 0 bases and J dropped 8 bases, with 10 bases sitting between them. The germline gives CDR1 LGHDT, CDR2 YNNKEL (reference sequence). This CDR3 is built from 13 residues. CDR3 in amino acids: CASSQEGVSGYTF. Here the CDR3 DNA reads TGTGCCAGCAGCCAAGAAGGGGTCTCCGGCTACACCTTC.

The gene calls are TRBV27 and TRBJ1-4; TRBD1 matches at 7 bases. Losses at the gene ends were 9 bases for V and 7 bases for J; bases not matched to a gene: 11. CDR1 MNHEY and CDR2 SMNVEV come from the germline V gene (reference sequence). The CDR3 covers 14 residues. The CDR3 coding sequence is TGTGCCAGTCGTGAGGTAGGGGGCGTTGAAAAACTGTTTTTT. Translating gives CASREVGGVEKLFF.

In its sample, this clone was seen a few times. The rearrangement links TRBV7-2 to TRBJ1-5; 8 nucleotides align to TRBD1. J gave up 4 bases and V 5 bases, and 10 bases lay outside the gene matches. In germline, CDR1 is SGHTA, CDR2 FQGNSA. This CDR3 comprises 16 residues. CDR3 nucleotide sequence: TGTGCCAGCAGCATCAGCGCAGGGGGCGCAAATCAGCCCCAGCATTTT. Protein sequence: CASSISAGGANQPQHF.

V and J are TRBV11-2 and TRBJ2-3; perhaps TRBD2 as D (6 bases). Germline loops: CDR1 SGHAT, CDR2 FQNNGV. V was clipped by 6 bases and J by 2 bases, with 12 bases between them. The CDR3 runs to 14 residues. DNA for the CDR3: TGTGCCAGCAGGTACGGACTATTCACAGATACGCAGTATTTT. The encoded protein is CASRYGLFTDTQYF. Filled out from reference TRBV11-2 and TRBJ2-3, the complete variable domain reads EAGVAQSPRYKIIEKRQSVAFWCNPISGHATLYWYQQILGQGPKLLIQFQNNGVVDDSQLPKDRFSAERLKGVDSTLKIQPAKLEDSAVYLCASRYGLFTDTQYFGPGTRLTVL.

The chain employs TRBV7-9 and TRBJ1-5; the D gene is possibly TRBD1 (5 bases). From germline, CDR1 is SEHNR and CDR2 FQNEAQ (reference sequence). The CDR3 covers 16 residues. V was trimmed by 5 bases and J by 4 bases, leaving 18 bases between them. CDR3 nucleotide sequence: TGTGCCAGCAGCCTACCGGGACTGGGAGGGAATCAGCCCCAGCATTTT. Its protein product is CASSLPGLGGNQPQHF.

CDR3 residues: CASSSLSQPQHF. The CDR3 DNA follows: TGTGCCAGCAGCTCCCTCTCTCAGCCCCAGCATTTT. This rearrangement joins TRBV5-6 to TRBJ1-5; D not certain. The V end was cut by 3 bases, the J end by 6 bases, with 7 bases between. The CDR3 spans 12 residues. CDR1 and CDR2 (germline): SGHDT, YYEEEE.